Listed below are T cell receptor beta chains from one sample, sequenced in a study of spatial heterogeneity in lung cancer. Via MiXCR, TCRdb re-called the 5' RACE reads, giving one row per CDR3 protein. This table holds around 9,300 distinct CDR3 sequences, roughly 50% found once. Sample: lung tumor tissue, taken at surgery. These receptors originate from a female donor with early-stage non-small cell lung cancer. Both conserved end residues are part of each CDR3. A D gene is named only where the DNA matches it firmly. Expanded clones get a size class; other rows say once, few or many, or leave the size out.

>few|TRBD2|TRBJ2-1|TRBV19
TGTGCCAGTAGTATCCGACTAGCGGGCGGCTCCTACAATGAGCAGTTCTTC
CASSIRLAGGSYNEQFF
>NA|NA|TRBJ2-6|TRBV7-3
TGTGCCAGCAGCCTATCCCCGAGAAACTCTGGGGCCAACGTCCTGACTTTC
CASSLSPRNSGANVLTF
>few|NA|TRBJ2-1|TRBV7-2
TGTGCCAGCAGCTTACGGAGGGGGAGGGATGAGCAGTTCTTC
CASSLRRGRDEQFF
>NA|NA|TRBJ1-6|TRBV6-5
TGTGCCAGCAGGCGTTTCGGACGGGAGAATTCACCCCTCCACTTT
CASRRFGRENSPLHF
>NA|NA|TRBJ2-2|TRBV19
TGTGCCAGTTCGGGGGGCGGGACGATTCCCGGGGAGCTGTTTTTT
CASSGGGTIPGELFF
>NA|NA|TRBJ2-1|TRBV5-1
TGCGCCAGCAGCTTGGAACTCCCTATATTCAGCTCCTACAATGAGCAGTTCTTC
CASSLELPIFSSYNEQFF
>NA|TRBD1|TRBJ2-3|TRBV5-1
TGCGCCAGCAGCTTCGCAGGGGGCTCGGCAGATACGCAGTATTTT
CASSFAGGSADTQYF
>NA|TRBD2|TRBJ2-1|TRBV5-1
TGCGCCAGCAGCTTGAGGGCAGCGGGGGCGTACAATGAGCAGTTCTTC
CASSLRAAGAYNEQFF
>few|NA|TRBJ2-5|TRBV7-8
TGTGCCAGCAGCTTCCTATCAGGGGTTGGGGAGACCCAGTACTTC
CASSFLSGVGETQYF
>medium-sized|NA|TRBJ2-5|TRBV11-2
TGTGCCAGCAGCTCGGGACCCTTCCAAGAGACCCAGTACTTC
CASSSGPFQETQYF
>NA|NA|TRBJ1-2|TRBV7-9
TGTGCCTGCACCCCCTGGACCCAAATTGCTTCAGGCTACACCTTC
CACTPWTQIASGYTF
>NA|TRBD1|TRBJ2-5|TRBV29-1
TGCAGCACGACAGGGGGCCAAGAGACCCAGTACTTC
CSTTGGQETQYF